This T cell receptor beta chain was sequenced in a study of blood T cell repertoires in COVID-19. Seattle researchers signed up patients amid active infection and tracked them longitudinally. This CDR3 comprises 15 residues. Germline V CDR1 and CDR2: MDHEN, SYDVKM. Trimming left V 5 bases short and J 4 bases short, with 17 bases between. Sequenced by immunoSEQ multiplex PCR; TCRdb stores in-frame clones only, minus some. Counted here are 40,000 to 60,000 clones, 75% to 90% occurring once; the ten biggest clones make up about 2%. This clone was seen a few times. The receptor comes from a woman at least 80 years old with COVID-19, enrolled during active disease. Material for sequencing was peripheral blood. The rearrangement uses TRBV28 and TRBJ1-1, with D possibly being TRBD1 (5 bases). CDR3 DNA sequence: TGTGCCAGCAGTCCTCTGGAGGGACGGAGCACTGAAGCTTTCTTT. Its translation: CASSPLEGRSTEAFF.